This T cell receptor (beta chain) was identified during a study of T cells in localized non-small cell lung cancer. To note about this clone: Its specificity is unknown.

Study-wide results and limits: Longer overall survival was associated with a higher density of T cells in the blood. Median detection of top 100 tumor clones in adjacent lung was 55 to 60 clones. Sequencing involved a lone tumor region, leaving heterogeneity possible. The highest T cell clonality was in uninvolved adjacent lung, above tumor.

Generated by immunoSEQ multiplex PCR, the TCRdb table keeps only in-frame clones and is missing some. In the table there are approximately 34,000 clones, around 93% of which are singletons. V lost 0 bases to trimming and J lost 4 bases, with 5 bases between them. This CDR3 is built from 13 residues. The germline CDR1 and CDR2 sequences are SGDLS and YYNGEE. This receptor was taken from a female donor older than 55 with stage I lung adenocarcinoma. The material was peripheral blood, obtained before any cancer treatment. The chain links TRBV9 to TRBJ2-1, with no clear D. This CDR3 is CASSVDQYNEQFF. CDR3 bases: TGTGCCAGCAGCGTAGACCAGTACAATGAGCAGTTCTTC.